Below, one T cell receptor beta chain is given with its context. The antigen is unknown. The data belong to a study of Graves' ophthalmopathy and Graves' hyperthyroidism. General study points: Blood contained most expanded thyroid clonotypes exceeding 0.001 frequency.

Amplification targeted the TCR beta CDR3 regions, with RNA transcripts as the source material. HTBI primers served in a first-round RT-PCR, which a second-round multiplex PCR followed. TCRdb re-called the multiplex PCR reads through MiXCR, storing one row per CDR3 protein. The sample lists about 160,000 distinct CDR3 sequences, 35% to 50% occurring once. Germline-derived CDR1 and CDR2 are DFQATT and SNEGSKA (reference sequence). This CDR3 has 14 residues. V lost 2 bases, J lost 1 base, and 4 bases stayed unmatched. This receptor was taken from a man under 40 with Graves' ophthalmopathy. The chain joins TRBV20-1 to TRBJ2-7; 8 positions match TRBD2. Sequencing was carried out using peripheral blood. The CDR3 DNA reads TGCAGTGCTAGAATCACTAGCGGTTCCTACGAGCAGTACTTC. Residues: CSARITSGSYEQYF.